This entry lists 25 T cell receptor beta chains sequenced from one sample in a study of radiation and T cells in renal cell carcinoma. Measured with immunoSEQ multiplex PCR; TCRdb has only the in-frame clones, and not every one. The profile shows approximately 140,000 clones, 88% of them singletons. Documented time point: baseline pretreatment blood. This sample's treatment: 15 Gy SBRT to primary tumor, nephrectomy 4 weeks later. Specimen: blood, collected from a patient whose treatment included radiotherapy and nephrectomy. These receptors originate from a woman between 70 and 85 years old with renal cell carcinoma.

CDR3 sequence: CASSHRGGSSTDTQYF. In nucleotides, the CDR3 is TGTGCCAGTAGCCACCGGGGGGGGTCTAGCACAGATACGCAGTATTTT. The rearrangement joins TRBV19 to TRBJ2-3; 8 positions agree with TRBD2. J lost 0 bases, V lost 6 bases, and 8 bases had no gene match. The germline CDR1 and CDR2 sequences are LNHDA and SQIVND (reference sequence). The CDR3 has 16 residues.

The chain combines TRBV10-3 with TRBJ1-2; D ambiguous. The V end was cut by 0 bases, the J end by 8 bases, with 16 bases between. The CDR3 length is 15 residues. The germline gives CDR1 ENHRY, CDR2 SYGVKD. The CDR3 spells CAISESDRGGTGYTF. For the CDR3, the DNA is TGTGCCATCAGTGAGTCTGATCGGGGAGGCACAGGCTACACCTTC.

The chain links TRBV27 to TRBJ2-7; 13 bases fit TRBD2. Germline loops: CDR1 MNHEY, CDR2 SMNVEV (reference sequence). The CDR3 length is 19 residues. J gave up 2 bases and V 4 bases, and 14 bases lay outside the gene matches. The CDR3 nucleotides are TGTGCCAGCAGTTCACCCCTCCGGCGGACTAGCGGGGGTACCTACGAGCAGTACTTC. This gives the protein CASSSPLRRTSGGTYEQYF.

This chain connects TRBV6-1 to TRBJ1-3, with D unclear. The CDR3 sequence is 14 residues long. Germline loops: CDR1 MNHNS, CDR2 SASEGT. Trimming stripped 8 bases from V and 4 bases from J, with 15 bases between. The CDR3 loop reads CASSRQAVGNTIYF. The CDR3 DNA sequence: TGTGCCAGCTCCCGACAAGCAGTAGGAAACACCATATATTTT.

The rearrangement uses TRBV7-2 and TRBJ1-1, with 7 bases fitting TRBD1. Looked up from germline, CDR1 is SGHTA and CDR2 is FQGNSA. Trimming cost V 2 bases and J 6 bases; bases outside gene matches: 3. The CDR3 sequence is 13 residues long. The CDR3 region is CASSLRGGAEAFF. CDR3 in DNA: TGTGCCAGCAGCTTAAGAGGGGGCGCTGAAGCTTTCTTT.

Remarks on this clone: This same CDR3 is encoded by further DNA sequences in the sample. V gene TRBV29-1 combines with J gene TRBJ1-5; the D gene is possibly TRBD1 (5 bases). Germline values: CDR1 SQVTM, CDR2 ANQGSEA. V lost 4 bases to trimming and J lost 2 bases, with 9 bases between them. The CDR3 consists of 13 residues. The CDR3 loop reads CSVGGGGNQPQHF. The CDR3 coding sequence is TGCAGCGTTGGGGGCGGCGGCAATCAGCCCCAGCATTTT.

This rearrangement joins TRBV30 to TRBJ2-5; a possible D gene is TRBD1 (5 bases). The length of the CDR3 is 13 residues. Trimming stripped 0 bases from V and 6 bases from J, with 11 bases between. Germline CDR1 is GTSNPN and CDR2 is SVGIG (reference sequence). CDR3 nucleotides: TGTGCCTGGAGTGTATACCAGGGAAAGACCCAGTACTTC. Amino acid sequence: CAWSVYQGKTQYF.

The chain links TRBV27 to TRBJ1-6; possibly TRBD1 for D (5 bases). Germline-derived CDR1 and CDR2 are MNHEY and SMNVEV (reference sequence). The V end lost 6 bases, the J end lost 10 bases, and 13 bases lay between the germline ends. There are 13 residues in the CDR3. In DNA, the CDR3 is TGTGCCAGCAGCCCAGGGTTACGGTCACCCCTCCACTTT. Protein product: CASSPGLRSPLHF.

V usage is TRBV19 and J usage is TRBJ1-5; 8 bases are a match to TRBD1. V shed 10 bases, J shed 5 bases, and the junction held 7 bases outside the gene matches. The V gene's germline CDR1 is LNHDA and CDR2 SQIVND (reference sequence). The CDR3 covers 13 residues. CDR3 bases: TGTGCCACTAGCCGACAGGGGCATCAGCCCCAGCATTTT. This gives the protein CATSRQGHQPQHF.

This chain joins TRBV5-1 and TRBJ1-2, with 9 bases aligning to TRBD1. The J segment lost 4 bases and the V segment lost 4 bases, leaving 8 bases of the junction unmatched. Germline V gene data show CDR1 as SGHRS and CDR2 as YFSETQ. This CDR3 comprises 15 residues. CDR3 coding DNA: TGCGCCAGCAGCCCACGGACAGGGGAAGCCTATGGCTACACCTTC. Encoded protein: CASSPRTGEAYGYTF.

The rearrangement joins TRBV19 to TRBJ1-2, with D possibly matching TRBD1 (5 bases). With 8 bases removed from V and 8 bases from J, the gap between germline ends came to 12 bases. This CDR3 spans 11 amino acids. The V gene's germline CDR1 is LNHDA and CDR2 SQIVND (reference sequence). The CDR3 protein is CASGSGLGYTF. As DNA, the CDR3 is TGTGCCAGTGGTTCAGGGCTCGGCTACACCTTC.

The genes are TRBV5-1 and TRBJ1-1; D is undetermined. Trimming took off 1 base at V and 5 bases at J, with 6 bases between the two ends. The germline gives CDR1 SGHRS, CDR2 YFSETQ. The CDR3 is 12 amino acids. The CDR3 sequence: CASSLRGTEAFF. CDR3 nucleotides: TGCGCCAGCAGCTTGAGAGGGACTGAAGCTTTCTTT.

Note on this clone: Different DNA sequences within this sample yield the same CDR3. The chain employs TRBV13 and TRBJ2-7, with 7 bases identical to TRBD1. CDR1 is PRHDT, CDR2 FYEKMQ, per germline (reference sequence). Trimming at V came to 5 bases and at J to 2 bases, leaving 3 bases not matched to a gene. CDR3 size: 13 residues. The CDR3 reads CASSLGQTYEQYF. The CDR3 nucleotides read TGTGCCAGCAGCCTGGGACAGACCTACGAGCAGTACTTC.

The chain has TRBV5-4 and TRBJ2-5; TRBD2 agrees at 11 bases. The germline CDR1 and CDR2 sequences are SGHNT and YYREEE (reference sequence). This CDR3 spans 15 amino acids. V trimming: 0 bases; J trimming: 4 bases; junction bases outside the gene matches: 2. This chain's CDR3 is CASSLASGGPETQYF. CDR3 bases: TGTGCCAGCAGCTTGGCTAGCGGGGGGCCAGAGACCCAGTACTTC.

The CDR3 spells CAISESGSSGANVLTF. The CDR3 DNA reads TGTGCCATCAGTGAGTCGGGAAGCTCTGGGGCCAACGTCCTGACTTTC. The V and J genes are TRBV10-3 and TRBJ2-6; D remains ambiguous. The CDR3 is 16 residues long. CDR1 ENHRY and CDR2 SYGVKD come from the germline V gene. V was cut by 0 bases and J by 0 bases, with 6 bases left in between.

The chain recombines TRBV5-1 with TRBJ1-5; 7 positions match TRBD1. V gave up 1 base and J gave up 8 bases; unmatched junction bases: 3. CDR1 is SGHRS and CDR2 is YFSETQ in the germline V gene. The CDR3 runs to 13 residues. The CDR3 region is CASSLTGDEPQHF. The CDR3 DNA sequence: TGCGCCAGCAGCTTGACAGGGGACGAGCCCCAGCATTTT.

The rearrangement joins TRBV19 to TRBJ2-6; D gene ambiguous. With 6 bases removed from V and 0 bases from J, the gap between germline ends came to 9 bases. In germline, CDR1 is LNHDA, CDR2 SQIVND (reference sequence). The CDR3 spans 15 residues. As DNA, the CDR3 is TGTGCCAGTAGCAGCCTCGGCTCTGGGGCCAACGTCCTGACTTTC. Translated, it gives CASSSLGSGANVLTF.

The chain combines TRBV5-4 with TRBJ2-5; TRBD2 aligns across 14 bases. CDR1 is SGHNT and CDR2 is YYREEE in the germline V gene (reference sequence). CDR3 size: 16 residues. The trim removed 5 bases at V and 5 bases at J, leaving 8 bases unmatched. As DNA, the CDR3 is TGTGCCAGCAGTCCGAAGACTAGCGGGGGGGCGGAGACCCAGTACTTC. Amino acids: CASSPKTSGGAETQYF.

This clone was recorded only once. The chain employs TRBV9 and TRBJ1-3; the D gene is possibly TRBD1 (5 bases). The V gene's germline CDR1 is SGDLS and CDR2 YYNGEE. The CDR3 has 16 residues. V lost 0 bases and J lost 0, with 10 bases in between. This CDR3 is CASSVAGVSSGNTIYF. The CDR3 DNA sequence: TGTGCCAGCAGCGTAGCGGGGGTCAGCTCTGGAAACACCATATATTTT.

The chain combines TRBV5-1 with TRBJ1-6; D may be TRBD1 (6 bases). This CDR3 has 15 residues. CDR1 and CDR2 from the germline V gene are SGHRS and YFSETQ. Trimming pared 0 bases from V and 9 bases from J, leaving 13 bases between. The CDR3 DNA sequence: TGCGCCAGCAGCTTGGCCGGGGGCGACCTTTCACCCCTCCACTTT. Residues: CASSLAGGDLSPLHF.

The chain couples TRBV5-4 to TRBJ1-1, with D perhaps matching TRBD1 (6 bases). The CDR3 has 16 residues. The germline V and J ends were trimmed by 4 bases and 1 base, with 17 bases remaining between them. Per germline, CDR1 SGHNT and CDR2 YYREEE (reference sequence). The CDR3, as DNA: TGTGCCAGCAGCCCCTTCAGGACAGACTCGAACACTGAAGCTTTCTTT. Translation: CASSPFRTDSNTEAFF.

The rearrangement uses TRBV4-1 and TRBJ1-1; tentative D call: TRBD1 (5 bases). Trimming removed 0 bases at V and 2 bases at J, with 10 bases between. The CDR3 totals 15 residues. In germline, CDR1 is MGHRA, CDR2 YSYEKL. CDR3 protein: CASSQEEGRNTEAFF. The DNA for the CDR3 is TGCGCCAGCAGCCAAGAGGAGGGGAGAAACACTGAAGCTTTCTTT.

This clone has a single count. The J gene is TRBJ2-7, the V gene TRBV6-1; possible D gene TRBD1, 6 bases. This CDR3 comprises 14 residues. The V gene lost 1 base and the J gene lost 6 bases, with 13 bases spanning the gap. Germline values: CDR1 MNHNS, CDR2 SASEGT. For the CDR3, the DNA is TGTGCCAGCAGTGAAGGCAGGGGCTACTCCGAGCAGTACTTC. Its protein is CASSEGRGYSEQYF.

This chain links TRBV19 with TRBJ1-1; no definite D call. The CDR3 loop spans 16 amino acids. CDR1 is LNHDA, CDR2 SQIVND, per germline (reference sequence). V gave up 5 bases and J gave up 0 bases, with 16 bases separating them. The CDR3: CASSHTPRPMNTEAFF. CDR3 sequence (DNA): TGTGCCAGTAGTCATACCCCCAGGCCTATGAACACTGAAGCTTTCTTT.

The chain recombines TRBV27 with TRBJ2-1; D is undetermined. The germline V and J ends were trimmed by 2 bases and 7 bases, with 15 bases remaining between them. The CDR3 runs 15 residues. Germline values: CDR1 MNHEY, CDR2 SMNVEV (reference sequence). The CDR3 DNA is TGTGCCAGCAGTTTAAGCGTCGCCGCCCGAAATGAGCAGTTCTTC. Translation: CASSLSVAARNEQFF.